The source of this T cell receptor (beta chain) is a study of spatial heterogeneity in lung cancer. Germline CDR1 and CDR2: SGHTA and FQGNSA. V lost 6 bases and J 1 base, leaving 13 bases between the germline ends. The CDR3 sequence is 16 residues long. Time point described: sample taken at primary tumor resection. No cell sorting; template was whole RNA from tumor, lung tissue or PBMC. TCRdb re-analysed the 5' RACE reads in MiXCR, keeping a single row per CDR3 protein. This table holds about 36,000 distinct CDR3 sequences, 4% to 6% found once. This clonotype was seen repeatedly, ten times or more. This receptor was obtained from a female donor with early-stage non-small cell lung cancer. The material sequenced was PBMCs, taken at surgery. The chain links TRBV7-2 to TRBJ2-6; no clear D. The DNA of the CDR3 is TGTGCCAGCAGGTTTAAGCAAGTATCTGGGGCCAACGTCCTGACTTTC. It encodes CASRFKQVSGANVLTF.